A single sample is the source of the 10 T cell receptor beta chains below, sequenced in a study of T-cell memory formation after mild COVID-19. TCRdb re-derived calls from the 5' RACE reads in MiXCR, one entry per CDR3 protein. The table shows some 120,000 distinct CDR3 sequences, with over 15% occurring only once. Sequencing was carried out using PBMCs or a T cell subset sorted from them (not recorded which). Receptor source: a young man who had mild COVID-19 (a few samples of this study predate the infection). Cell type and time point are not known.

This clonotype was detected a few times. This rearrangement joins TRBV20-1 to TRBJ2-6; D remains unclear. The CDR3 extends over 14 amino acids. V dropped 5 bases and J dropped 1 base, with 9 bases sitting between them. Germline V gene sequence: CDR1 DFQATT, CDR2 SNEGSKA (reference sequence). The CDR3 loop is CSAAGVSGANVLTF. The CDR3 DNA reads as TGCAGTGCTGCCGGAGTGTCTGGGGCCAACGTCCTGACTTTC.

This chain uses TRBV27 with TRBJ2-3, with 9 bases matching TRBD2. V dropped 6 bases and J dropped 7; count of bases not matched to a gene: 11. The CDR3 spans 15 residues. The germline V gene encodes CDR1 MNHEY and CDR2 SMNVEV (reference sequence). The CDR3 coding sequence is TGTGCCAGCAGCCGAGGCGGGGGGGCCGGGAATACGCAGTATTTT. It encodes CASSRGGGAGNTQYF.

In nucleotides, the CDR3 is TGTGCCAGCAGTTGGGGACAGGATAGCTCTGGGGCCAACGTCCTGACTTTC. Protein sequence: CASSWGQDSSGANVLTF. The chain has TRBV6-2 or TRBV6-3 and TRBJ2-6, with 8 bases aligning to TRBD1. The CDR3 consists of 17 residues. In germline, CDR1 is MNHEY, CDR2 SVGEGT. The V and J ends lost 4 bases and 0 bases, in that order; junction bases with no gene match: 5.

This clonotype appeared a few times. This chain connects TRBV2 to TRBJ2-2; no firm D call. In germline, CDR1 is SNHLY, CDR2 FYNNEI. Trimming shortened V by 0 bases and J by 0 bases, and 8 bases separated the two germline ends. The CDR3 is 16 amino acids. This CDR3 is CASSEAKAANTGELFF. In DNA, the CDR3 is TGTGCCAGCAGTGAAGCTAAAGCCGCGAACACCGGGGAGCTGTTTTTT. The variable domain in full, completed from reference TRBV2 and TRBJ2-2, reads EPEVTQTPSHQVTQMGQEVILRCVPISNHLYFYWYRQILGQKVEFLVSFYNNEISEKSEIFDDQFSVERPDGSNFTLKIRSTKLEDSAMYFCASSEAKAANTGELFFGEGSRLTVL.

The chain is built from TRBV7-9 and TRBJ2-3, with no clear D. This CDR3 spans 13 amino acids. CDR1 and CDR2 (germline): SEHNR, FQNEAQ (reference sequence). With 3 bases removed from V and 8 bases from J, the gap between germline ends came to 12 bases. In DNA form, the CDR3 reads TGTGCCAGCAGCTTCCTCGTCTTGGGTACGCAGTATTTT. Its translation: CASSFLVLGTQYF.

V and J are TRBV9 and TRBJ2-3; D unclear. CDR1 SGDLS and CDR2 YYNGEE come from the germline V gene. Trimming cost V 2 bases and J 5 bases, with 9 bases left between them. The CDR3 has 13 residues. The CDR3, as DNA: TGTGCCAGCAGCGTCGGTCAAGGAGATACGCAGTATTTT. It translates to CASSVGQGDTQYF.

This sequence joins TRBV7-2 and TRBJ2-3; 8 bases map to TRBD2. V gave up 0 bases and J gave up 1 base; unmatched junction bases: 3. CDR1 and CDR2 (germline): SGHTA, FQGNSA. CDR3 length: 16 residues. CDR3 amino acids: CASSLARGVRTDTQYF. CDR3 in DNA: TGTGCCAGCAGCTTAGCGCGGGGGGTCCGCACAGATACGCAGTATTTT.

The rearrangement uses TRBV6-5 and TRBJ2-7; TRBD1 agrees at 11 bases. V was pared by 8 bases and J by 2 bases, with 5 bases of the junction left unmatched. The germline V gene encodes CDR1 MNHEY and CDR2 SVGAGI. The CDR3 extends over 14 amino acids. CDR3 bases: TGTGCCAGCGGGCCGGGACAGGGGGCCTACGAGCAGTACTTC. Translating gives CASGPGQGAYEQYF.

The V call is TRBV5-1, the J call TRBJ2-5; D is uncertain. The J call may be in error: the DNA end matches TRBJ2-1 better. Per the germline V gene, CDR1 is SGHRS and CDR2 is YFSETQ. The CDR3 contains 12 residues. The CDR3 here is CASRGGRETQFF. CDR3 in DNA: TGCGCCAGCAGAGGTGGCCGAGAGACCCAGTTCTTC.

The chain carries TRBV6-6 and TRBJ2-7; D is undetermined. CDR1 MNHNY and CDR2 SVGAGI come from the germline V gene (reference sequence). V lost 0 bases, J lost 7 bases, and 7 bases lay in between. This CDR3 is built from 12 residues. CDR3 residues: CASSYSKEEQYF. CDR3 bases: TGTGCCAGCAGTTACTCTAAGGAAGAGCAGTACTTC.